What follows is one T cell receptor beta chain and its context. This specimen includes other DNA sequences encoding the same CDR3. This table comes from immunoSEQ multiplex PCR, and its TCRdb copy is limited to in-frame clones, with some not included. The data show approximately 2,300,000 clones, about nine tenths seen once. This specimen belongs to a study of shared clonotypes between healthy human individuals. Naive CD4+ cells were CD45RA-selected; the remaining cells were memory. The germline V gene has CDR1 MDHEN and CDR2 SYDVKM. Trimming removed 5 bases from V and 2 bases from J, with 6 bases in between. This CDR3 region has 13 residues.

This chain links TRBV28 with TRBJ2-2; D is unclear. The sample taken for sequencing was naive CD4+ T cells from PBMCs. Subset described: CD45RA+ positively selected. The source is a man aged 18-30 years in good health. Some clones in this sample may be carry-over from other donors' samples. The CDR3 DNA reads TGTGCCAGCAGTCCCGGTAACACCGGGGAGCTGTTTTTT. Protein sequence: CASSPGNTGELFF.